These 2 T cell receptor beta chains share one sample of origin, sequenced in a study of blood T cell repertoires in COVID-19. Repertoires were generated with immunoSEQ multiplex PCR, while TCRdb's copy carries only in-frame clones and drops some. The table records some 130,000 clones, about 89% of them present only once. Specimen: peripheral blood. The source is a man aged 45-60 years with active or convalescent COVID-19.

The chain is built from TRBV2 and TRBJ1-2; 7 bases are shared with TRBD1. This CDR3 contains 14 residues. Germline trimming cut 6 bases from V and 3 bases from J; bases unmatched to any gene: 7. Germline V lookup: CDR1 SNHLY, CDR2 FYNNEI. The CDR3 region is CASRRTGLDYGYTF. CDR3 nucleotide sequence: TGTGCCAGCAGGAGGACAGGTCTTGACTATGGCTACACCTTC.

This chain joins TRBV6-1 and TRBJ1-5; 7 bases fit TRBD1. The ends lost 4 bases at V and 8 bases at J; junction bases unmatched: 14. Germline V gene sequence: CDR1 MNHNS, CDR2 SASEGT. The CDR3 is 16 residues long. CDR3 loop: CASSAGTVPGAEPQHF. In nucleotides, the CDR3 is TGTGCCAGCAGTGCGGGGACAGTACCCGGGGCGGAGCCCCAGCATTTT.